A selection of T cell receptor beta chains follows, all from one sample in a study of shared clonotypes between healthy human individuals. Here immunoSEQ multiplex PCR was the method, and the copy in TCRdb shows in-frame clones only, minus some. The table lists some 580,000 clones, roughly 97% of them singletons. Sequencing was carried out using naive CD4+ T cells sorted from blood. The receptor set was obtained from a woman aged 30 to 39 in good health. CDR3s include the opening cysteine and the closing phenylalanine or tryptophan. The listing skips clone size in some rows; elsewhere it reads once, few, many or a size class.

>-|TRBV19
CATRTGGAYNEQFF
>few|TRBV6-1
CASSERSSQPQHF
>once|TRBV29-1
CSVDPNPGTDTQYF
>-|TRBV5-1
CASSLLPGLFYNEQFF
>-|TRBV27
CASSPLGETQYF
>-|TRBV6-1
CASSIQGHNYEQYF
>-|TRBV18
CASSRQTDQPQHF
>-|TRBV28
CASSVNRLGSSYEQYF
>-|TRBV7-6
CASSLDSGADTQYF
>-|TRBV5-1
CASSLAISGDLLDEQYF